This record concerns one T cell receptor beta chain sequence. Its antigen is not identified. The data were obtained in a study of cytotoxic CD8 clonotypes in ibrutinib-treated CLL. In the study overall: Productive templates per sample averaged roughly 260,000; productive rearrangements, 80,000 to 95,000. Notes on the study in general: Before falling back toward baseline at progression, clonality had risen at the time of ibrutinib response. Among the clonotypes, public ones were uncommon and contracted or held stable on treatment.

Germline V lookup: CDR1 SNHLY, CDR2 FYNNEI. The ends lost 4 bases at V and 8 bases at J; junction bases unmatched: 9. The CDR3 has 15 residues. Method: immunoSEQ multiplex PCR; TCRdb's copy keeps in-frame clones and lacks some. The sample consists of about 310,000 clones, roughly 79% of them appearing once. The TCR originated in a human donor with chronic lymphocytic leukemia. The chain carries TRBV2 and TRBJ2-1; TRBD1 matches 9 bases. The specimen was PBMCs, collected before ibrutinib treatment. The chain's CDR3 is CASSVGTGRFYEQFF. CDR3 bases: TGTGCCAGCAGTGTTGGGACAGGGAGGTTCTATGAGCAGTTCTTC. Full variable domain (remainder filled in from reference TRBV2 and TRBJ2-1): EPEVTQTPSHQVTQMGQEVILRCVPISNHLYFYWYRQILGQKVEFLVSFYNNEISEKSEIFDDQFSVERPDGSNFTLKIRSTKLEDSAMYFCASSVGTGRFYEQFFGPGTRLTVL.